These 11 T cell receptor beta chains share one sample of origin, sequenced in a study of T cells after posttransplantation cyclophosphamide. The naive gate required viable CD3+CD4+ or CD3+CD8+ cells with CCR7+CD45RA+CD45RO-CD95-CD27+CD28+ phenotype. The protocol was immunoSEQ multiplex PCR, while the TCRdb copy is restricted to in-frame clones and leaves out a portion. The data show about 20,000 clones, 95% to 98% seen once. Sequencing input: naive CD4+ T cells sorted from PBMCs. The receptors come from a man aged 40-55 years in good health, CMV-negative, and a related stem cell transplant donor.

The chain joins TRBV7-3 to TRBJ2-1; maybe TRBD2 (5 bases). Trimming shortened V by 5 bases and J by 9 bases, and 14 bases separated the two germline ends. Germline CDR1 is SGHTA and CDR2 is FQGTGA. The length of the CDR3 is 13 residues. The CDR3 loop is CASSPGPRAEQFF. The DNA for the CDR3 is TGTGCCAGCAGCCCAGGACCGCGGGCTGAGCAGTTCTTC.

This clone was seen only once. This chain connects TRBV5-1 to TRBJ2-3; 9 bases are a match to TRBD2. This CDR3 is built from 16 residues. The V segment lost 3 bases and the J segment 2 bases; nucleotides outside the gene matches: 7. Germline V gene sequence: CDR1 SGHRS, CDR2 YFSETQ. CDR3 loop: CASSYGLASYTDTQYF. For the CDR3, the DNA is TGCGCCAGCAGCTACGGACTAGCGAGTTACACAGATACGCAGTATTTT.

The rearrangement joins TRBV28 to TRBJ2-2; maybe TRBD2 (5 bases). Germline assignment: CDR1 MDHEN and CDR2 SYDVKM. The CDR3 is 14 amino acids. Trimming shortened V by 6 bases and J by 1 base, and 9 bases separated the two germline ends. The CDR3 nucleotides read TGTGCCAGCAGGCGGGCGGAGAACACCGGGGAGCTGTTTTTT. It translates to CASRRAENTGELFF.

The rearrangement joins TRBV16 to TRBJ1-4, with TRBD1 identical over 7 bases. CDR3 size: 16 residues. Germline V gene sequence: CDR1 KGHSY, CDR2 FQNENV. V was clipped by 2 bases and J by 3 bases; unmatched bases: 6. DNA of the CDR3: TGTGCCAGCAGCCAAAACGAGGGACAGTCTAATGAAAAACTGTTTTTT. Translation: CASSQNEGQSNEKLFF.

This sequence joins TRBV19 and TRBJ2-5; D is perhaps TRBD1 (6 bases). Trimming left V 7 bases short and J 5 bases short, with 14 bases between. Germline assignment: CDR1 LNHDA and CDR2 SQIVND (reference sequence). The CDR3 loop spans 13 amino acids. CDR3 sequence (DNA): TGTGCCAGTACCAAGGACAGAACCGAGACCCAGTACTTC. Its translation is CASTKDRTETQYF.

V and J are TRBV9 and TRBJ2-2; D is unclear. Germline CDR1 is SGDLS and CDR2 is YYNGEE. Trimming removed 4 bases at V and 3 bases at J, with 10 bases between. The CDR3 covers 14 residues. The CDR3 here is CASSTRRDTGELFF. CDR3 nucleotide sequence: TGTGCCAGCAGCACCAGACGGGACACCGGGGAGCTGTTTTTT.

This clone was picked up one time. This chain joins TRBV23-1 and TRBJ2-7; 7 bases are shared with TRBD1. TRBV23-1 counts as an open reading frame of uncertain function. V dropped 6 bases and J dropped 5; count of bases not matched to a gene: 13. The CDR3 runs to 15 residues. CDR3 residues: CASSPRGQIPNEQYF. The CDR3 bases are TGCGCCAGCAGCCCCCGGGGACAGATACCTAACGAGCAGTACTTC.

The chain joins TRBV29-1 to TRBJ1-5; TRBD1 aligns across 8 bases. Trimming took 7 bases from V and 5 from J; bases not matched to a gene: 7. CDR3 length: 13 amino acids. The V gene's germline CDR1 is SQVTM and CDR2 ANQGSEA. CDR3 sequence (DNA): TGCAGCGCAATACAGGGGGTCGATCAGCCCCAGCATTTT. The encoded protein is CSAIQGVDQPQHF.

The CDR3 region is CASSRDVHEQFF. The CDR3 coding sequence is TGTGCCAGTAGTAGAGACGTCCATGAGCAGTTCTTC. The V gene is TRBV19, the J gene TRBJ2-1; D is ambiguous. V was pared by 4 bases and J by 8 bases, with 9 bases between. CDR3 length: 12 amino acids. Germline V gene lookup returns CDR1 LNHDA and CDR2 SQIVND (reference sequence).

J is TRBJ2-7 and V is TRBV7-9; the D gene is possibly TRBD1 (6 bases). V lost 1 base to trimming and J lost 3 bases, with 16 bases between them. The CDR3 sequence is 16 residues long. The germline gives CDR1 SEHNR, CDR2 FQNEAQ (reference sequence). The CDR3: CASSLDRGQGYYEQYF. CDR3 in DNA: TGTGCCAGCAGCTTAGACAGAGGGCAGGGGTACTACGAGCAGTACTTC.

The chain is built from TRBV5-8 and TRBJ1-4, with D possibly being TRBD1 (6 bases). Germline V gene lookup returns CDR1 SGHTS and CDR2 YDEGEE. This CDR3 spans 15 amino acids. The ends were cut back, 2 bases at V and 6 bases at J, with 14 bases in the middle. The CDR3 loop is CASSFTGRPDEKLFF. The CDR3 DNA reads TGTGCCAGCAGCTTCACAGGGCGGCCTGATGAAAAACTGTTTTTT.